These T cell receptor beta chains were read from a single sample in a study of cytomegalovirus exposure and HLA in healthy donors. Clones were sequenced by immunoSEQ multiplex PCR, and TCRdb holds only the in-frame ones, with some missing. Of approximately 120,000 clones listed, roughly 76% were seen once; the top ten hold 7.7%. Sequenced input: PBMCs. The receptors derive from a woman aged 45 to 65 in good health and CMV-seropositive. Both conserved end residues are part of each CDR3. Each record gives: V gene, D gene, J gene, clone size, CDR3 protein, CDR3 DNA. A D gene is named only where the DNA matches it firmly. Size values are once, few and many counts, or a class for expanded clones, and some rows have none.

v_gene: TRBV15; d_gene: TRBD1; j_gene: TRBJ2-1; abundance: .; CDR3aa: CATSPERTGGRREQFF; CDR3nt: TGTGCCACCAGCCCGGAGAGAACAGGGGGCCGGCGTGAGCAGTTCTTC
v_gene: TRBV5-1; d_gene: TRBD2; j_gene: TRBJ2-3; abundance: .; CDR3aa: CASSTGTSGGAADTQYF; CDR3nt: TGCGCCAGCAGCACCGGGACTAGCGGGGGGGCAGCAGATACGCAGTATTTT
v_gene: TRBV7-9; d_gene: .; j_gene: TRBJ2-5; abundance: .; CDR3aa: CASSPLESQYF; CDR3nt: TGTGCCAGCAGCCCACTTGAATCCCAGTACTTC
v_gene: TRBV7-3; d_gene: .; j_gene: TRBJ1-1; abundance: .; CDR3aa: CASSSRVSNTEAFF; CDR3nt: TGTGCCAGCAGTTCCAGGGTATCGAACACTGAAGCTTTCTTT
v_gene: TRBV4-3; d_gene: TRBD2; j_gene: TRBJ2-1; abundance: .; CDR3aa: CASSPLREGPYNEQFF; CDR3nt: TGCGCCAGCAGCCCCCTCCGGGAGGGCCCCTACAATGAGCAGTTCTTC
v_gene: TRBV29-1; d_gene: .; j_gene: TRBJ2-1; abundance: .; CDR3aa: CSVEDRGDPYNEQFF; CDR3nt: TGCAGCGTTGAAGACAGGGGGGACCCATACAATGAGCAGTTCTTC
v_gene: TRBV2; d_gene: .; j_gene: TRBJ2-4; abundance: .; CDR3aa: CASSSRTGENSQYF; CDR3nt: TGTGCCAGCAGCTCCCGGACGGGGGAAAACAGTCAGTACTTC
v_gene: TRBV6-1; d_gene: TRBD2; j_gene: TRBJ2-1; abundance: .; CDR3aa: CASSGAGGTTYNEQFF; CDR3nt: TGTGCCAGCAGTGGAGCGGGGGGGACAACCTACAATGAGCAGTTCTTC
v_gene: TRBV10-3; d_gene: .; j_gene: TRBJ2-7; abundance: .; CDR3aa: CAISDLARSYEQYF; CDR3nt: TGTGCCATCAGTGACCTAGCGCGTTCCTACGAGCAGTACTTC
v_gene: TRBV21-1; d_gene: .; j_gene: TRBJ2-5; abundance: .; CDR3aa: CASSKGTSGGETQYF; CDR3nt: TGTGCCAGCAGCAAGGGGACTAGCGGGGGTGAGACCCAGTACTTC
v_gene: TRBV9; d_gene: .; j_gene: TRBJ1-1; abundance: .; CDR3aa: CASSVEAGVTEAFF; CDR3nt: TGTGCCAGCAGCGTAGAGGCGGGGGTCACTGAAGCTTTCTTT
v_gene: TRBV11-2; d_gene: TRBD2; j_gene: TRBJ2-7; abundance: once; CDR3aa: CASSRGLAGGYEQYF; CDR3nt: TGTGCCAGCAGCCGGGGACTAGCGGGAGGGTACGAGCAGTACTTC
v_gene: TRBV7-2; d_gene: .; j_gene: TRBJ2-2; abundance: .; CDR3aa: CASSSAGGPANTGELFF; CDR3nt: TGTGCCAGCAGCTCGGCCGGGGGGCCCGCGAACACCGGGGAGCTGTTTTTT
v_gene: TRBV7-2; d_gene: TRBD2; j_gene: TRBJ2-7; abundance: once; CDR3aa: CASKRLAGALYEQYF; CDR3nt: TGTGCCAGCAAGCGACTAGCGGGGGCATTATACGAGCAGTACTTC
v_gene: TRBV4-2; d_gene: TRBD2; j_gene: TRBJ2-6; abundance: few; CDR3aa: CASSQVTSGGSGANVLTF; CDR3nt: TGTGCCAGCAGCCAAGTAACTAGCGGGGGCTCTGGGGCCAACGTCCTGACTTTC
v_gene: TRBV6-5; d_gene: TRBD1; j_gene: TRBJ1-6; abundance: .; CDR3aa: CASSYTPRQGSLLHF; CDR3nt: TGTGCCAGCAGTTATACCCCCAGACAGGGGTCACTCCTCCACTTT
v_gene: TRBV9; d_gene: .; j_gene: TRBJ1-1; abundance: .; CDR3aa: CASTRGLNTEAFF; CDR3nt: TGTGCCAGCACCAGGGGTTTGAACACTGAAGCTTTCTTT
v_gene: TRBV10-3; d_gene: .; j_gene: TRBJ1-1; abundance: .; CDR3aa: CAISEQANTEAFF; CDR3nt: TGTGCCATCAGTGAGCAGGCGAACACTGAAGCTTTCTTT
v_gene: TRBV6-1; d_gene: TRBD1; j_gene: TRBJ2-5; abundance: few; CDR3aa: CASRPGGWETQYF; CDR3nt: TGTGCCAGCAGGCCAGGGGGTTGGGAGACCCAGTACTTC
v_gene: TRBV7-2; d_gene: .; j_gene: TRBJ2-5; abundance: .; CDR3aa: CASSPGVPETQYF; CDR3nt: TGTGCCAGCAGCCCGGGAGTCCCAGAGACCCAGTACTTC
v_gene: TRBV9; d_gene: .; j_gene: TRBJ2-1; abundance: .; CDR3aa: CASSVVQNEQFF; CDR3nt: TGTGCCAGCAGCGTAGTTCAGAATGAGCAGTTCTTC
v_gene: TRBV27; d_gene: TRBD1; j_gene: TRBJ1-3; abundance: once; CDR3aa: CASSTSGTGYSGNTIYF; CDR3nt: TGTGCCAGCAGTACCTCCGGGACAGGTTACTCTGGAAACACCATATATTTT
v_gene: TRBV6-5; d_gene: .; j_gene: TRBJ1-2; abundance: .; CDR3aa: CASSYGGLMDGYTF; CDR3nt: TGTGCCAGCAGTTACGGGGGCCTGATGGATGGCTACACCTTC
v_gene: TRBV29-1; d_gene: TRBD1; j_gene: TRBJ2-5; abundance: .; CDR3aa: CSARQGARETQYF; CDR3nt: TGCAGCGCCCGACAGGGGGCGAGGGAGACCCAGTACTTC
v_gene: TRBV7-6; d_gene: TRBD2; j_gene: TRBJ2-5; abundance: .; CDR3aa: CASSLGPGGGETQYF; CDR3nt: TGTGCCAGCAGCTTAGGACCGGGGGGAGGAGAGACCCAGTACTTC
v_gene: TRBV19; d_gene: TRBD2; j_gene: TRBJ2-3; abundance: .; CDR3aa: CASSPETTSGSRNTQYF; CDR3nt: TGTGCCAGTAGTCCGGAGACGACTAGCGGGAGTCGAAATACGCAGTATTTT
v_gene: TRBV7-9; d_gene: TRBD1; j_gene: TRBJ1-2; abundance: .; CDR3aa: CASSLGTGEIGYTF; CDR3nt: TGTGCCAGCAGCTTAGGGACAGGGGAGATCGGCTACACCTTC
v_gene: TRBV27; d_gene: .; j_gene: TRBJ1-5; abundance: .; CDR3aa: CASREGLNQPQHF; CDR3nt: TGTGCCAGCAGGGAGGGGTTAAATCAGCCCCAGCATTTT
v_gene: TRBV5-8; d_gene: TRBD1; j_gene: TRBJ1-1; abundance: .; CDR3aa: CASSGTGDTEAFF; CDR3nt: TGTGCCAGCAGCGGGACAGGAGACACTGAAGCTTTCTTT
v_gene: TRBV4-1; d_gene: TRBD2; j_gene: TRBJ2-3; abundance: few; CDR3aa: CASSQDLDGRIRTQYF; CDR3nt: TGCGCCAGCAGCCAAGATTTAGACGGGAGGATCCGTACGCAGTATTTT
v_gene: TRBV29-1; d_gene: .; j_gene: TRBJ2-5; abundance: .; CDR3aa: CSAGSVETQYF; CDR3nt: TGCAGCGCCGGGAGTGTGGAGACCCAGTACTTC
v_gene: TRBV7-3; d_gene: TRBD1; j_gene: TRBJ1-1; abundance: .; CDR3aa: CASSLMGGQVTEAFF; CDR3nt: TGTGCCAGCAGCTTAATGGGGGGACAGGTTACTGAAGCTTTCTTT
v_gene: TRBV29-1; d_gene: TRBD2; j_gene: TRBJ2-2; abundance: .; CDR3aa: CSVEAGLAGTGELFF; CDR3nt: TGCAGCGTTGAAGCTGGACTAGCAGGGACCGGGGAGCTGTTTTTT
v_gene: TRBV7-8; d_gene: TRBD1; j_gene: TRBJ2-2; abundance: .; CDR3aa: CASSSRTGADTGELFF; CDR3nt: TGTGCCAGCAGCTCACGGACAGGGGCGGACACCGGGGAGCTGTTTTTT
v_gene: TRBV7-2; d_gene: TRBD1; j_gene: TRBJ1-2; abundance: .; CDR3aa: CASSLTGVGYTF; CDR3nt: TGTGCCAGCAGCTTAACAGGGGTAGGCTACACCTTC
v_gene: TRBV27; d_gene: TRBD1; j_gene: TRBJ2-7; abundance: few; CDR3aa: CASSAGTGGEQYF; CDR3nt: TGTGCCAGCAGTGCGGGGACAGGCGGGGAGCAGTACTTC
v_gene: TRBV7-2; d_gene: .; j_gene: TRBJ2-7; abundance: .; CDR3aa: CASSLEGPPNRVGYEQYF; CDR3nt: TGTGCCAGCAGCTTAGAAGGGCCCCCCAACAGGGTCGGGTACGAGCAGTACTTC
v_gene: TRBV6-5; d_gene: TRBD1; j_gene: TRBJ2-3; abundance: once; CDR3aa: CASSGRGLEDTQYF; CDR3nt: TGTGCCAGCAGTGGCAGGGGGCTTGAAGATACGCAGTATTTT
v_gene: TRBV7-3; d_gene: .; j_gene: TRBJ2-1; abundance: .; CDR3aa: CASSRSRGDEQFF; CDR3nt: TGTGCCAGCAGCCGCAGCAGGGGCGATGAGCAGTTCTTC
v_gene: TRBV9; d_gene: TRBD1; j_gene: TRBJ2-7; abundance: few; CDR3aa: CASSFGTDYEQYF; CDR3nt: TGTGCCAGCAGCTTCGGGACAGACTACGAGCAGTACTTC
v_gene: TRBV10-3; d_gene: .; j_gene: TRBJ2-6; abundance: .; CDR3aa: CAISESWVRSLSGANVLTF; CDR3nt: TGTGCCATCAGTGAGTCCTGGGTACGGAGTCTCTCTGGGGCCAACGTCCTGACTTTC
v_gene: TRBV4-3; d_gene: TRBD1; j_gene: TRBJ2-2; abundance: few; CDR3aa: CASSQGTGRTGELFF; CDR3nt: TGCGCCAGCAGCCAGGGGACAGGGCGGACCGGGGAGCTGTTTTTT
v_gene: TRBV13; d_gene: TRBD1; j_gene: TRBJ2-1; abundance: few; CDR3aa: CASSSRTGGSYNEQFF; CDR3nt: TGTGCCAGCAGCAGCCGGACAGGGGGCTCCTACAATGAGCAGTTCTTC
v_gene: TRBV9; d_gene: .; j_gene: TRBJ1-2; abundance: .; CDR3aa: CASSSQGQGLGGYTF; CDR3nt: TGTGCCAGCAGCTCCCAAGGGCAGGGACTGGGGGGCTACACCTTC
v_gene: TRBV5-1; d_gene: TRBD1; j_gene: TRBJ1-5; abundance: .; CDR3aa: CASSPGDRGDRPQHF; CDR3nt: TGCGCCAGCAGTCCCGGGGACAGGGGTGATCGGCCCCAGCATTTT
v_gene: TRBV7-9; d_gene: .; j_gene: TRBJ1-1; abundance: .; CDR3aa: CASSLASGTEAFF; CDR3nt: TGTGCCAGCAGCTTAGCGAGCGGGACTGAAGCTTTCTTT
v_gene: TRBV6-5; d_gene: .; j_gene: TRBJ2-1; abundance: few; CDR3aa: CASTFAGGNEQFF; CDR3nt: TGTGCCAGCACCTTCGCAGGGGGGAATGAGCAGTTCTTC
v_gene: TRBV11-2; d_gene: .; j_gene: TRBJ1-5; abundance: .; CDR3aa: CASSPDSSYSNQPQHF; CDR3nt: TGTGCCAGCAGCCCGGACAGCTCATATAGCAATCAGCCCCAGCATTTT
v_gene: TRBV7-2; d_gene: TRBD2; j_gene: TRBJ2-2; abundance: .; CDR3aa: CASSPQGRLAGGLGGELFF; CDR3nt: TGTGCCAGCAGCCCTCAGGGGAGACTAGCGGGGGGCCTCGGTGGGGAGCTGTTTTTT
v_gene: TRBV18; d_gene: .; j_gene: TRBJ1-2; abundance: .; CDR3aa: CASSPIQGPYGYTF; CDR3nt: TGTGCCAGCTCACCAATTCAGGGCCCCTATGGCTACACCTTC
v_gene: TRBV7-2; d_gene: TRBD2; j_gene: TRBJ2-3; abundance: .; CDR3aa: CASSLLAGADTQYF; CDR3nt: TGTGCCAGCAGCTTATTGGCGGGAGCAGATACGCAGTATTTT
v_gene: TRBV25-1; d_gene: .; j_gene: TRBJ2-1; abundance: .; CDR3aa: CASGGTGLNEQFF; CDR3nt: TGTGCCAGCGGTGGAACAGGGTTGAATGAGCAGTTCTTC
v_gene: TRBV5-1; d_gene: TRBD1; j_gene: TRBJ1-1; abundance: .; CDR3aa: CASSLEGAKDTEAFF; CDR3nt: TGCGCCAGCAGCTTGGAGGGGGCGAAGGACACTGAAGCTTTCTTT
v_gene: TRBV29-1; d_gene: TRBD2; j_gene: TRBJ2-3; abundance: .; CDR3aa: CSAGERGPTDTQYF; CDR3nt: TGCAGCGCTGGGGAGCGGGGTCCCACAGATACGCAGTATTTT
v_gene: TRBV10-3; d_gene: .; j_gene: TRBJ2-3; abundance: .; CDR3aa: CAISVALGKSTDTQYF; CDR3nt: TGTGCCATCAGTGTAGCCCTAGGAAAGTCAACAGATACGCAGTATTTT
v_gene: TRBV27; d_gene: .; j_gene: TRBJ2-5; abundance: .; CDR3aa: CASSSGSAMEIQYF; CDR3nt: TGTGCCAGCAGTTCCGGTTCGGCCATGGAGATCCAGTACTTC
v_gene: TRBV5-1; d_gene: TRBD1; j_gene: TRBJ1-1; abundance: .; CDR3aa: CASTLGTGVNTEAFF; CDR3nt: TGCGCCAGCACTTTGGGGACAGGGGTGAACACTGAAGCTTTCTTT
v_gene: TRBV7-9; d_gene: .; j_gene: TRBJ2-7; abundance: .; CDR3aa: CASSSQLGRASYEQYF; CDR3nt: TGTGCCAGCAGCTCCCAACTAGGAAGGGCCTCCTACGAGCAGTACTTC
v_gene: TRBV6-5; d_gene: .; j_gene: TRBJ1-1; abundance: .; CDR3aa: CASSELHLNTEAFF; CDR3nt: TGTGCCAGCAGTGAACTCCATTTGAACACTGAAGCTTTCTTT